The source of this T cell receptor beta chain is a study of blood T cell repertoires in COVID-19. The CDR3 is 17 residues long. Germline assignment: CDR1 SGHTA and CDR2 FQGNSA. The ends were cut back, 2 bases at V and 1 base at J, with 17 bases in the middle. Per the original methods: Reference gene primer amplification gave nucleated cell count estimates. The repertoire was sequenced with immunoSEQ multiplex PCR; TCRdb's copy has only in-frame clones and lacks some. The V and J calls and clone size are taken from that table; D and trimming were inferred from the DNA. The table lists 85,000 to 100,000 clones, 80% of them singletons.

Material for sequencing was peripheral blood. V is TRBV7-2 and J is TRBJ1-2; D unclear. This TCR came from a man in his forties or fifties who had recovered from COVID-19. CDR3 protein: CASSLYGSLSVNYGYTF. Written as DNA, the CDR3 is TGTGCCAGCAGCTTATATGGGAGCCTCTCAGTTAACTATGGCTACACCTTC.